These T cell receptor beta chains were read from a single sample in a study of technical replicates of blood from a handful of donors. Profiling relied on immunoSEQ multiplex PCR, and the TCRdb table lists in-frame clones only, not all of them. This sample has about 70,000 clones, with about 95% found just once. Input material: T cells isolated from PBMCs. These receptors originate from a human donor in good health. The CDR3 runs from the conserved cysteine through the conserved F or W. The D gene is left open where the match is weak. The size field is filled for only some rows; it gives once, few, many or a size class.

V: TRBV30
J: TRBJ2-1
size: once
D: TRBD2
CDR3: CAWSGGGRSYNEQFF
DNA: TGTGCCTGGAGCGGGGGGGGCCGCTCCTACAATGAGCAGTTCTTC

V: TRBV6-5
J: TRBJ1-2
size: -
D: TRBD1
CDR3: CASSYSWTGNGAGYTF
DNA: TGTGCCAGCAGTTACTCCTGGACAGGGAATGGGGCGGGCTACACCTTC

V: TRBV15
J: TRBJ2-1
size: -
D: TRBD2
CDR3: CATSRGSGGAVREQFF
DNA: TGTGCCACCAGCAGAGGTAGCGGGGGGGCAGTGCGTGAGCAGTTCTTC

V: TRBV5-4
J: TRBJ1-1
size: -
D: TRBD1
CDR3: CASGSTGGTEAFF
DNA: TGTGCCAGCGGATCAACAGGGGGGACTGAAGCTTTCTTT

V: TRBV10-3
J: TRBJ1-1
size: -
D: TRBD1
CDR3: CAISGTGSERAFF
DNA: TGTGCCATCAGTGGGACAGGGTCGGAGAGAGCTTTCTTT

V: TRBV5-4
J: TRBJ2-1
size: -
D: TRBD2
CDR3: CASHPSGGNEQFF
DNA: TGTGCCAGCCACCCTAGCGGGGGCAATGAGCAGTTCTTC

V: TRBV2
J: TRBJ2-2
size: -
D: TRBD2
CDR3: CASRTLTGGGELFF
DNA: TGTGCCAGCAGGACCTTGACGGGGGGCGGGGAGCTGTTTTTT

V: TRBV7-2
J: TRBJ1-2
size: few
D: -
CDR3: CASSPRQGGGYTF
DNA: TGTGCCAGCAGCCCTAGGCAGGGCGGCGGCTACACCTTC

V: TRBV4-1
J: TRBJ1-2
size: -
D: -
CDR3: CASSPLDTHYGYTF
DNA: TGCGCCAGCAGCCCACTAGACACCCACTATGGCTACACCTTC

V: TRBV27
J: TRBJ2-7
size: -
D: TRBD1
CDR3: CASRIGTGSYEQYF
DNA: TGTGCCAGCAGGATCGGGACAGGCTCCTACGAGCAGTACTTC

V: TRBV27
J: TRBJ2-7
size: -
D: TRBD2
CDR3: CASSLGLAGGSWGWQYF
DNA: TGTGCCAGCAGTTTGGGGCTAGCGGGAGGGTCCTGGGGGTGGCAGTACTTC

V: TRBV13
J: TRBJ1-2
size: -
D: -
CDR3: CASLLGDSPYGYTF
DNA: TGTGCCAGCCTACTGGGTGACAGCCCCTATGGCTACACCTTC

V: TRBV5-1
J: TRBJ1-1
size: -
D: TRBD1
CDR3: CASSFSLGQVDTEAFF
DNA: TGCGCCAGCAGCTTTTCCCTAGGACAGGTAGACACTGAAGCTTTCTTT

V: TRBV6-1
J: TRBJ2-7
size: once
D: TRBD1
CDR3: CASSERGGLSEQYF
DNA: TGTGCCAGCAGTGAAAGAGGGGGCCTGAGCGAGCAGTACTTC

V: TRBV7-3
J: TRBJ1-1
size: -
D: -
CDR3: CASSLLVRNTEAFF
DNA: TGTGCCAGCAGCTTACTGGTGAGGAACACTGAAGCTTTCTTT

V: TRBV10-3
J: TRBJ1-2
size: -
D: -
CDR3: CAISETDSPYGYTF
DNA: TGTGCCATCAGTGAGACCGACAGTCCGTATGGCTACACCTTC

V: TRBV30
J: TRBJ2-1
size: once
D: TRBD2
CDR3: CAWSGRLAGGAEQFF
DNA: TGTGCCTGGAGTGGACGGCTAGCGGGGGGAGCTGAGCAGTTCTTC

V: TRBV7-9
J: TRBJ2-1
size: -
D: TRBD1
CDR3: CASSLEGAELNEQFF
DNA: TGTGCCAGCAGCTTAGAGGGGGCCGAATTGAATGAGCAGTTCTTC

V: TRBV7-9
J: TRBJ1-6
size: few
D: TRBD1
CDR3: CASSPLLGQGYSPLHF
DNA: TGTGCCAGCAGCCCCCTTCTGGGACAGGGGTATTCACCCCTCCACTTT

V: TRBV19
J: TRBJ2-5
size: -
D: -
CDR3: CASSTRDWETQYF
DNA: TGTGCCAGTAGTACCCGGGATTGGGAGACCCAGTACTTC

V: TRBV19
J: TRBJ1-5
size: once
D: -
CDR3: CASSIRRNQPQHF
DNA: TGTGCCAGTAGTATTCGTCGCAATCAGCCCCAGCATTTT

V: TRBV16
J: TRBJ2-3
size: -
D: -
CDR3: CASSQLVGGAKTDTQYF
DNA: TGTGCCAGCAGCCAATTGGTCGGCGGGGCAAAGACAGATACGCAGTATTTT

V: TRBV4-1
J: TRBJ2-4
size: -
D: -
CDR3: CASSQDPLAKNIQYF
DNA: TGCGCCAGCAGCCAAGATCCCCTAGCCAAAAACATTCAGTACTTC